These 4 T cell receptor beta chains were sequenced from one sample in a study of shared clonotypes between healthy human individuals. Naive CD8 cells lacked CD45RO and underwent positive selection for CCR7, leaving out terminally differentiated effector memory CD45RA+ cells. Profiled with immunoSEQ multiplex PCR; TCRdb holds only in-frame clones, not every one. The table includes some 2.1 million clones, roughly 93% detected once. Sequencing used naive CD8+ T cells from PBMCs. These receptors all come from a man aged 18 to 30 in good health. Some clones in this sample may be carry-over from other donors' samples.

The chain links TRBV6-5 to TRBJ1-1; D may be TRBD1 (5 bases). The CDR3 is 15 residues long. V lost 2 bases and J lost 4, with 14 bases in between. Germline CDR1 is MNHEY and CDR2 is SVGAGI. The DNA of the CDR3 is TGTGCCAGCAGTTACGCCCCCCGGGGGACCACTGAAGCTTTCTTT. Protein product: CASSYAPRGTTEAFF.

The chain combines TRBV7-8 with TRBJ2-2; no clear D gene. Germline-derived CDR1 and CDR2 are SGHVS and FQNEAQ. The CDR3 covers 13 residues. The V and J ends lost 4 bases and 3 bases respectively, with 6 bases between them. The CDR3 nucleotides are TGTGCCAGCAGCTCCGGGTACACCGGGGAGCTGTTTTTT. Its translation: CASSSGYTGELFF.

This clone appeared a single time. This chain uses TRBV7-6 with TRBJ2-7; 7 bases align to TRBD2. The ends lost 4 bases at V and 3 bases at J; junction bases unmatched: 12. CDR3 size: 16 residues. The V gene's germline CDR1 is SGHVS and CDR2 FNYEAQ. In DNA, the CDR3 is TGTGCCAGCAGCTCCGGCCCAGCGGGACTGGACTACGAGCAGTACTTC. It specifies CASSSGPAGLDYEQYF.

The rearrangement links TRBV29-1 to TRBJ2-5; no definite D call. CDR3 size: 14 residues. Germline assignment: CDR1 SQVTM and CDR2 ANQGSEA. Trimming took off 2 bases at V and 3 bases at J, with 13 bases between the two ends. The CDR3 DNA reads as TGCAGCGTTGAACCAGTGGCGATAAAAGAGACCCAGTACTTC. It translates to CSVEPVAIKETQYF.